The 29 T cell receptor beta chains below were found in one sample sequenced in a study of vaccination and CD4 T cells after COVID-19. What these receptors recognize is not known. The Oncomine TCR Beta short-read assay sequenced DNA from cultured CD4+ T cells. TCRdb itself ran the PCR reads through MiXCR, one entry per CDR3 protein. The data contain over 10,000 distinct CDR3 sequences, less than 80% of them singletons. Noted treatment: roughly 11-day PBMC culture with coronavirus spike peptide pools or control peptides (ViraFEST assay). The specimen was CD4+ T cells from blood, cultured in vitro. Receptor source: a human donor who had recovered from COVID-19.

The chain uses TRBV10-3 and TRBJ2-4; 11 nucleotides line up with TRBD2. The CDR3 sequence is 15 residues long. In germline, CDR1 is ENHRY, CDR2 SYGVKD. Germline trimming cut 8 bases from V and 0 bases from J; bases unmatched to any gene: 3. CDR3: CAIGGLAGAKNIQYF. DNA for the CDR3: TGTGCCATCGGCGGACTAGCGGGAGCCAAAAACATTCAGTACTTC.

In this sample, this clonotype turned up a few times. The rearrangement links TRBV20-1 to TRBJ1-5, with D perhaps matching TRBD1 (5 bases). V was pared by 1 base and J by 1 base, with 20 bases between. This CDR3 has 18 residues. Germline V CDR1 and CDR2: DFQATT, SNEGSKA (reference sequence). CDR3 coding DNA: TGCAGTGCTAGAGCCCCCGGGGGGATGGAATGGAGCAATCAGCCCCAGCATTTT. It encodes CSARAPGGMEWSNQPQHF.

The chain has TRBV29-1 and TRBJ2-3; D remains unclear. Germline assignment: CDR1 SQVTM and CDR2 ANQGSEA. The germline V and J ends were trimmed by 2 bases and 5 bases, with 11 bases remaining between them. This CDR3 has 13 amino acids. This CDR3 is CSVELEVLDTQYF. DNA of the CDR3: TGCAGCGTTGAATTAGAGGTGTTAGATACGCAGTATTTT.

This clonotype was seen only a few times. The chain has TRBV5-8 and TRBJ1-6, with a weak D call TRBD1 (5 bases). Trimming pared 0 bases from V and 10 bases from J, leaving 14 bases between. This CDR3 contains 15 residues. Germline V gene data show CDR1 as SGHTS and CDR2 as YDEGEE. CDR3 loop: CASSLESGSESPLHF. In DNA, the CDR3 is TGTGCCAGCAGCTTGGAGTCAGGGTCAGAATCACCCCTCCACTTT.

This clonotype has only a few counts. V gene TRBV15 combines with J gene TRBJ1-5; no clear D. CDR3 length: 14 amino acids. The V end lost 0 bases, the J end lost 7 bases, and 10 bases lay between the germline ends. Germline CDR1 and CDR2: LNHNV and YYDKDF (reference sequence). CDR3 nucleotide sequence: TGTGCCACCAGCAGAGATATGGTGGGCCAGCCCCAGCATTTT. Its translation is CATSRDMVGQPQHF. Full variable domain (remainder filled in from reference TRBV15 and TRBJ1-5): DAMVIQNPRYQVTQFGKPVTLSCSQTLNHNVMYWYQQKSSQAPKLLFHYYDKDFNNEADTPDNFQSRRPNTSFCFLDIRSPGLGDTAMYLCATSRDMVGQPQHFGDGTRLSIL.

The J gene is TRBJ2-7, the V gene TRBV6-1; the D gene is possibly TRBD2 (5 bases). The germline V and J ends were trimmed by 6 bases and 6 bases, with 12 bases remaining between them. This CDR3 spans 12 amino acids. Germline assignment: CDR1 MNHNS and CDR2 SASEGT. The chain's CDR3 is CASRPTSLEQYF. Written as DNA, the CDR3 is TGTGCCAGCAGGCCCACTAGTCTCGAGCAGTACTTC.

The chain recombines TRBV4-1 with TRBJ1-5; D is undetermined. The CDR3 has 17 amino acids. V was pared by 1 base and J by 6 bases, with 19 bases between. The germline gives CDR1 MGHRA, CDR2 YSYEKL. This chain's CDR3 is CASSQGAHMEAGQPQHF. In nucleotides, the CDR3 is TGCGCCAGCAGCCAAGGGGCCCATATGGAGGCAGGTCAGCCCCAGCATTTT.

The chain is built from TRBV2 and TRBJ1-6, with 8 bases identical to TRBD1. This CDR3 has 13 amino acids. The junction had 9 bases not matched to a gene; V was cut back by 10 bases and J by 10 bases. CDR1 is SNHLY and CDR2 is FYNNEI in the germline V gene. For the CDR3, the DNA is TGTGCCACCTCGGGACAGGCGGGCTCACCCCTCCACTTT. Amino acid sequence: CATSGQAGSPLHF.

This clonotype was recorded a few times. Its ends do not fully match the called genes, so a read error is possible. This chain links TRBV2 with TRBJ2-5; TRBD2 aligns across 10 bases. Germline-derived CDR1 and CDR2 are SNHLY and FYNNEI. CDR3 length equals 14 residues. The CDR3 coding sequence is TGTGCCAGCAAAAGGACTAGCGGTGCAGAGACCCAGTACTTT. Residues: CASKRTSGAETQYF.

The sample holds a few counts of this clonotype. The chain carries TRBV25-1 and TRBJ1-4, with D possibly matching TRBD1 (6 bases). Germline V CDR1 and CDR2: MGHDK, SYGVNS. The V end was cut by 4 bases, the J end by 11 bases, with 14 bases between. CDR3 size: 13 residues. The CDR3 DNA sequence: TGTGCCAGCAGTGTGGACAGTCTAGGGAAACTGTTTTTT. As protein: CASSVDSLGKLFF.

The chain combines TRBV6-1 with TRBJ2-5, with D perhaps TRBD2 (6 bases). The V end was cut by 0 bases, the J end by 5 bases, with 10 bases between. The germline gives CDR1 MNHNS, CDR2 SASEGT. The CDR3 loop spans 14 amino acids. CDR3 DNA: TGTGCCAGCAGTGAAGCGGAGGGAACCGAGACCCAGTACTTC. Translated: CASSEAEGTETQYF.

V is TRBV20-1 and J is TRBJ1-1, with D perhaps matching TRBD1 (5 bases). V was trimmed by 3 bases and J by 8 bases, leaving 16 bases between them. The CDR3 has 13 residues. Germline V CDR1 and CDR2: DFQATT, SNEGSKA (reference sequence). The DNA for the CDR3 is TGCAGTGCTAGTTTGTTCCGGGGGGTGGAAGCTTTCTTT. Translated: CSASLFRGVEAFF.

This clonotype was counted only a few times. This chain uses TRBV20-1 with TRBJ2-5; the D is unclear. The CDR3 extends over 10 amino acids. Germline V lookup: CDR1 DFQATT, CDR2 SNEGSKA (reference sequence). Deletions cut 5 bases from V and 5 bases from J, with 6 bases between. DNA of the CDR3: TGCAGTGCTGGGAAGGAGACCCAGTACTTC. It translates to CSAGKETQYF.

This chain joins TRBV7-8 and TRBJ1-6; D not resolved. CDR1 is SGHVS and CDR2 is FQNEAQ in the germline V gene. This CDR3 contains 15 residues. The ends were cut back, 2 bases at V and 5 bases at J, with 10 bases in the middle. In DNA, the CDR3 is TGTGCCAGCAGCTTAAACCCCCTTAATAATTCACCCCTCCACTTT. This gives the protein CASSLNPLNNSPLHF. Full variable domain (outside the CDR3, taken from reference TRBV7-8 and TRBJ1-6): GAGVSQSPRYKVAKRGQDVALRCDPISGHVSLFWYQQALGQGPEFLTYFQNEAQLDKSGLPSDRFFAERPEGSVSTLKIQRTQQEDSAVYLCASSLNPLNNSPLHFGNGTRLTVT.

The CDR3 loop is CASSRTSGNEQFF. The CDR3 bases are TGTGCCAGCAGCCGGACTAGCGGAAATGAGCAGTTCTTC. This rearrangement joins TRBV7-3 to TRBJ2-1; TRBD2 aligns across 10 bases. The CDR3 extends over 13 amino acids. V trimming: 5 bases; J trimming: 7 bases; junction bases outside the gene matches: 2. Looked up from germline, CDR1 is SGHTA and CDR2 is FQGTGA.

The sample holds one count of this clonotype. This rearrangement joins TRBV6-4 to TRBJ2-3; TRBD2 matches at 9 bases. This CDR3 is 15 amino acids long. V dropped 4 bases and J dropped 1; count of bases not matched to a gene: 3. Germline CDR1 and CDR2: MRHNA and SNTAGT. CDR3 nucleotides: TGTGCCAGCAGTGGGGTAGCGGGAGGCACAGATACGCAGTATTTT. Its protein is CASSGVAGGTDTQYF.

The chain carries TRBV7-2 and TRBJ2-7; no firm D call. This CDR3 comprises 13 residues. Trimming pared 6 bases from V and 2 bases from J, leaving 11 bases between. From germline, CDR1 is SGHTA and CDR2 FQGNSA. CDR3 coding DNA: TGTGCCAGCAGTAGTCAAGGCCCCTACGAGCAGTACTTC. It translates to CASSSQGPYEQYF.

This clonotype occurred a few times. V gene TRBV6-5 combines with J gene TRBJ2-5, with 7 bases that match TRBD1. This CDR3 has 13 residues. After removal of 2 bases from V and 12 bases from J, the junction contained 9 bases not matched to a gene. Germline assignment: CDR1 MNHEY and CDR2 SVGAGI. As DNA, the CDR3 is TGTGCCAGCAGTTACCCGGGACAGCGGTCGGAGTACTTC. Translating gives CASSYPGQRSEYF.

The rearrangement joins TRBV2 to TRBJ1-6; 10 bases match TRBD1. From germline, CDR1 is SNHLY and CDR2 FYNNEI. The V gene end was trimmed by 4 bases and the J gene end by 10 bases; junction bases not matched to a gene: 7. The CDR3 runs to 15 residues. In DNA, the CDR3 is TGTGCCAGCAGTGGACAGGGGGCAGGGAAGTCACCCCTCCACTTT. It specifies CASSGQGAGKSPLHF.

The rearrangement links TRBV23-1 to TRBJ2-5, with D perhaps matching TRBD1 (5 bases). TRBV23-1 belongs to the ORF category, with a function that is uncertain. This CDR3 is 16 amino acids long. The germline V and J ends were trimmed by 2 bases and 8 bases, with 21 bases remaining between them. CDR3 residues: CASSQTPEGAGHTQYF. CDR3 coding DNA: TGCGCCAGCAGTCAAACCCCCGAAGGGGCAGGGCATACCCAGTACTTC.

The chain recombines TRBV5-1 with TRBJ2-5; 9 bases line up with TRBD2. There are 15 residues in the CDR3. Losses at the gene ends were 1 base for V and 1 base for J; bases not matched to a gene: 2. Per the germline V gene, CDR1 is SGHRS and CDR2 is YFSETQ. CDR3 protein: CASSLQREAQETQYF. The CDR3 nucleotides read TGCGCCAGCAGCTTGCAGCGGGAGGCCCAAGAGACCCAGTACTTC. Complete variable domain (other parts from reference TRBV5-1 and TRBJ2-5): KAGVTQTPRYLIKTRGQQVTLSCSPISGHRSVSWYQQTPGQGLQFLFEYFSETQRNKGNFPGRFSGRQFSNSRSEMNVSTLELGDSALYLCASSLQREAQETQYFGPGTRLLVL.

The chain's CDR3 is CSAGQDTKNIQYF. The CDR3 nucleotides are TGCAGTGCTGGGCAGGATACCAAAAACATTCAGTACTTC. This rearrangement joins TRBV20-1 to TRBJ2-4; no clear D. The CDR3 loop spans 13 amino acids. Deletions cut 5 bases from V and 2 bases from J, with 10 bases between. The germline gives CDR1 DFQATT, CDR2 SNEGSKA (reference sequence).

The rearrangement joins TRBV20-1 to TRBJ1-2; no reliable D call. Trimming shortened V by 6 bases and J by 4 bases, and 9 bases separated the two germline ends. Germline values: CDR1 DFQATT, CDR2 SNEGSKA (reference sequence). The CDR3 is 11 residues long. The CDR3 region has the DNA TGCAGTGCCTCCACGCCCTATGGCTACACCTTC. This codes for CSASTPYGYTF.

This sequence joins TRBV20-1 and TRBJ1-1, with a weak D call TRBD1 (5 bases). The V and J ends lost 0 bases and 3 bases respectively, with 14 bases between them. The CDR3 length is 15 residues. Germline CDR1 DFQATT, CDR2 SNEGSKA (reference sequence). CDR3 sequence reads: CSARDLGGADTEAFF. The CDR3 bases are TGCAGTGCTAGAGATCTCGGGGGTGCGGACACTGAAGCTTTCTTT.

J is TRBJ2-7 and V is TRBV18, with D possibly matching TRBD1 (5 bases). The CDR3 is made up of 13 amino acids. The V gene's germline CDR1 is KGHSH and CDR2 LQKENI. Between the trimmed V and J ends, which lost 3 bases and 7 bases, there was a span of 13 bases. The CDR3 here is CASSPGSGLEQYF. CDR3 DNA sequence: TGTGCCAGCTCACCTGGGTCAGGGCTAGAGCAGTACTTC.

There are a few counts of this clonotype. The CDR3 loop is CSARAGRQPQHF. CDR3 DNA sequence: TGCAGTGCCAGGGCGGGGAGGCAGCCCCAGCATTTT. The chain couples TRBV20-1 to TRBJ1-5; maybe TRBD1 (5 bases). CDR3 size: 12 residues. Trimming took 6 bases from V and 7 from J, leaving 13 bases between them. Germline CDR1 reads DFQATT; CDR2 reads SNEGSKA (reference sequence).

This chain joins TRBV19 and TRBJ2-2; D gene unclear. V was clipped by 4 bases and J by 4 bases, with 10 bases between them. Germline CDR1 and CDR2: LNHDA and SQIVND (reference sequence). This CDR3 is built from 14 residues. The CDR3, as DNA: TGTGCCAGTAGTACCTCCGGAGTCACCGGGGAGCTGTTTTTT. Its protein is CASSTSGVTGELFF.

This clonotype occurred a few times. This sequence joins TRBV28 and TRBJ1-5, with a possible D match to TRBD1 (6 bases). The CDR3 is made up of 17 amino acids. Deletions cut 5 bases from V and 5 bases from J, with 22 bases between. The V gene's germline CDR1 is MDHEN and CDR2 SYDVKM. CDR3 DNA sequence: TGTGCCAGCAGTCTCTTACCCCGGGACATTATCTATCAGCCCCAGCATTTT. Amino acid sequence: CASSLLPRDIIYQPQHF.

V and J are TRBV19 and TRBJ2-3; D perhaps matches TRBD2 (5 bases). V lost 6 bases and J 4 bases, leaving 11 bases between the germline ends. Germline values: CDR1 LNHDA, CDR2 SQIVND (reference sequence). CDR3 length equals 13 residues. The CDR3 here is CASRRVKSDTQYF. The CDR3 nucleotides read TGTGCCAGTAGGCGGGTAAAGTCAGATACGCAGTATTTT.